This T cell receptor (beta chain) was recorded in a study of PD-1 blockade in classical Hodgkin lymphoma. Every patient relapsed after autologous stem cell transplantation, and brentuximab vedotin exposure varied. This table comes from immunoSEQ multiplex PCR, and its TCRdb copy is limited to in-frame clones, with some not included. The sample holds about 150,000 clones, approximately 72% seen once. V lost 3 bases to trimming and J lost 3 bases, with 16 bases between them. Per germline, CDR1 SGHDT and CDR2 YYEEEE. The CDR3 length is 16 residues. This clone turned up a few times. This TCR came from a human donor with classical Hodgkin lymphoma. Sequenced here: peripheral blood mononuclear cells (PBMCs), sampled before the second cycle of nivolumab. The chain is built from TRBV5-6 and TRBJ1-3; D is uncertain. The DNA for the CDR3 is TGTGCCAGCAGCTCAGACCCCACGGGAAGTGGAAACACCATATATTTT. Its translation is CASSSDPTGSGNTIYF.